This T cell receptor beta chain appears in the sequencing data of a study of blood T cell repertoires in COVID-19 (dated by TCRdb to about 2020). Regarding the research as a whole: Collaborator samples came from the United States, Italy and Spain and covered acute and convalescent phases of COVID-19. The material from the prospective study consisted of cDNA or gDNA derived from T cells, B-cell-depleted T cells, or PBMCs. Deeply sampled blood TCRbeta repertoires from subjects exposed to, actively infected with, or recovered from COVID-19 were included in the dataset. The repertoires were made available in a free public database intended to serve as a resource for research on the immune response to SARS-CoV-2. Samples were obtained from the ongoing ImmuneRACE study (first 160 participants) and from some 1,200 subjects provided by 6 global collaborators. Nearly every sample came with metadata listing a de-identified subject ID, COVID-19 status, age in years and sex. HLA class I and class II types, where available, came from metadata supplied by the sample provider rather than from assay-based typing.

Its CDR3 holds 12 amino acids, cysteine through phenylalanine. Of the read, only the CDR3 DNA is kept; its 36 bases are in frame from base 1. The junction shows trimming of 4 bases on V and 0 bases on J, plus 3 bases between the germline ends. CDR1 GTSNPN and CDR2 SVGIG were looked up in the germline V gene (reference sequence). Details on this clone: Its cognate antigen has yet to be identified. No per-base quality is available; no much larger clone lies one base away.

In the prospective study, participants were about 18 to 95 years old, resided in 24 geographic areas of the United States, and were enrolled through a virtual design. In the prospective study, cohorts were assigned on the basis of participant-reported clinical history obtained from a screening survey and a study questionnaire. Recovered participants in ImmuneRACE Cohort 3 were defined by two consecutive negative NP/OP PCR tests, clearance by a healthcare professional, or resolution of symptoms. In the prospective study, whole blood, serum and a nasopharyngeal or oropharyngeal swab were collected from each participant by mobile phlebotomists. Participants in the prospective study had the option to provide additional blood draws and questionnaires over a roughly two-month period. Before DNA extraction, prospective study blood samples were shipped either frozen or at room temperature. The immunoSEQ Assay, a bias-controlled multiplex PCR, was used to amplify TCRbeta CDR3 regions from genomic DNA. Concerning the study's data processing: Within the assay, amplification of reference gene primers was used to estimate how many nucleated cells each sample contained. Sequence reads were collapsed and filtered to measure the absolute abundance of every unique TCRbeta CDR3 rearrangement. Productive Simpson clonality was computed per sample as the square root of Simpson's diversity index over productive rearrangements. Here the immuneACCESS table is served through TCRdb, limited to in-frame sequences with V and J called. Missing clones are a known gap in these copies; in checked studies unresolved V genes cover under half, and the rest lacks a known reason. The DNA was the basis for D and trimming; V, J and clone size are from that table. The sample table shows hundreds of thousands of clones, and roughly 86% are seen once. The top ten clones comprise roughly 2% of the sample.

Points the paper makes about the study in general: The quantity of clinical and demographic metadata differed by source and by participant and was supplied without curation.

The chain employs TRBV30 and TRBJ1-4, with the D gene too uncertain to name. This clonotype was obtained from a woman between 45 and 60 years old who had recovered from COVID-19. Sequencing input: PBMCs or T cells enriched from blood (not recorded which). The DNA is TGTGCCTGGACAACAACTAATGAAAAACTGTTTTTT. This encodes CAWTTTNEKLFF.